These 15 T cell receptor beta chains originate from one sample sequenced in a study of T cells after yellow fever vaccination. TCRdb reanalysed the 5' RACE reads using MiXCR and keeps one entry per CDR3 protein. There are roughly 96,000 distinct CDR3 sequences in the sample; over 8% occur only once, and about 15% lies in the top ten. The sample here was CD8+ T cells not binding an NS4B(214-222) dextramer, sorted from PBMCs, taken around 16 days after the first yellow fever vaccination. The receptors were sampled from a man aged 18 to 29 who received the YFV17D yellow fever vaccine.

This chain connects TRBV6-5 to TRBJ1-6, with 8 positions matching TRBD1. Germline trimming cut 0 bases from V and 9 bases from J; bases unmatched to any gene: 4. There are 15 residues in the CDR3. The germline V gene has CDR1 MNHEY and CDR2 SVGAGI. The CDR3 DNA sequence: TGTGCCAGCAGTTACTCGGCAGGGGGCAGTTCACCCCTCCACTTT. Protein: CASSYSAGGSSPLHF.

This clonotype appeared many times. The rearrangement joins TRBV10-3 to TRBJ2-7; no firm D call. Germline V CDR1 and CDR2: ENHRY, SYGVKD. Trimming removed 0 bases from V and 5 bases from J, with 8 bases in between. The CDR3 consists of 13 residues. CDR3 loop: CAISESKSHEQYV. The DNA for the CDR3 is TGTGCCATCAGTGAGTCAAAGAGCCACGAGCAGTACGTC.

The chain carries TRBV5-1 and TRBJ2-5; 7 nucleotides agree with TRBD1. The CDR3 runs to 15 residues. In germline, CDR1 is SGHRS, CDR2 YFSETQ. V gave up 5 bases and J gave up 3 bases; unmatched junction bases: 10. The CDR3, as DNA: TGCGCCAGCAGTTTTACCGGGACAGCTAAAGAGACCCAGTACTTC. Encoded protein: CASSFTGTAKETQYF. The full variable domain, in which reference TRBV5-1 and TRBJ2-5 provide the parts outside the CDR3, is KAGVTQTPRYLIKTRGQQVTLSCSPISGHRSVSWYQQTPGQGLQFLFEYFSETQRNKGNFPGRFSGRQFSNSRSEMNVSTLELGDSALYLCASSFTGTAKETQYFGPGTRLLVL.

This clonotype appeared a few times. The DNA of the CDR3 is TGTGCCAGCAGCAGCCGGACAGGGGGCGTGAATACGGAGACCCAGTACTTC. It codes for CASSSRTGGVNTETQYF. The rearrangement uses TRBV13 and TRBJ2-5; 11 bases match TRBD1. CDR3 length: 17 residues. Per the germline V gene, CDR1 is PRHDT and CDR2 is FYEKMQ (reference sequence). V dropped 5 bases and J dropped 5; count of bases not matched to a gene: 13.

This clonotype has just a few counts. Here the CDR3 DNA reads TGTGCCAGCAGCTTAGTAGGCGGGGGGGTTGACAATGAGCAGTTCTTC. It encodes CASSLVGGGVDNEQFF. The chain employs TRBV7-2 and TRBJ2-1; 9 bases agree with TRBD2. CDR1 is SGHTA, CDR2 FQGNSA, per germline. Germline trimming cut 1 base from V and 5 bases from J; bases unmatched to any gene: 6. The CDR3 spans 16 residues.

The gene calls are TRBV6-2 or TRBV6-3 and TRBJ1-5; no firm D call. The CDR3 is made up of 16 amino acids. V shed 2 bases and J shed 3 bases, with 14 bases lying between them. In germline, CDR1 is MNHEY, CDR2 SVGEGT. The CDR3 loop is CASSYQLRASNQPQHF. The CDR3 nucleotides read TGTGCCAGCAGTTACCAGCTCCGGGCGTCCAATCAGCCCCAGCATTTT.

CDR3 sequence (DNA): TGTGCCAGCAGTTACCCTCGGGGATCTAGCGGGGGGAGTCATGAGCAGTTCTTC. It yields the protein CASSYPRGSSGGSHEQFF. The genes are TRBV6-7 and TRBJ2-1; TRBD2 agrees at 11 bases. TRBV6-7 is identified as an open reading frame with a role that is uncertain. The trim removed 2 bases at V and 8 bases at J, leaving 14 bases unmatched. This CDR3 contains 18 residues.

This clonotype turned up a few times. The CDR3: CASSGKQQTEAFF. In DNA form, the CDR3 reads TGTGCCAGCAGCGGGAAGCAGCAAACTGAAGCTTTCTTT. This sequence joins TRBV9 and TRBJ1-1; D is undetermined. Germline loops: CDR1 SGDLS, CDR2 YYNGEE. The CDR3 runs 13 residues. V lost 3 bases and J lost 5, with 11 bases in between.

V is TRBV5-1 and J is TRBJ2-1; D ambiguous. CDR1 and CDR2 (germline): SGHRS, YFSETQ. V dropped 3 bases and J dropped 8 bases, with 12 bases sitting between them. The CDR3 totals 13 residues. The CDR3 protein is CASSSPGRHEQFF. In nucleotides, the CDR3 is TGCGCCAGCAGCTCGCCTGGTAGGCATGAGCAGTTCTTC.

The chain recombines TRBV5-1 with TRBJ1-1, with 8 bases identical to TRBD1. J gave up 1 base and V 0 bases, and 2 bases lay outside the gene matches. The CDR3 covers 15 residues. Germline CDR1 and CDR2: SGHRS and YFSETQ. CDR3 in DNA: TGCGCCAGCAGCTTGGGACAGGGGTCGAACACTGAAGCTTTCTTT. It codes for CASSLGQGSNTEAFF.

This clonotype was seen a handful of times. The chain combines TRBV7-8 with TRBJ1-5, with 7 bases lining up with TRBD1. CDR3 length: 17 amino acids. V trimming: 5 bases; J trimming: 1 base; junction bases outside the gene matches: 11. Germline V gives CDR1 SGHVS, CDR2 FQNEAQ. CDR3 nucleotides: TGTGCCAGCAGCCCAGGAACTCTGGGACAGAGCAATCAGCCCCAGCATTTT. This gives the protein CASSPGTLGQSNQPQHF.

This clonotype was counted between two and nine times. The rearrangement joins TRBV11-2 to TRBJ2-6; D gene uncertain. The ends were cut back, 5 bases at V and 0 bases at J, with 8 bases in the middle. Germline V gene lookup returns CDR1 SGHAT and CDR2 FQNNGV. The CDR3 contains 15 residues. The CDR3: CASSTRRSGANVLTF. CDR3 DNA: TGTGCCAGCAGCACGCGCCGCTCTGGGGCCAACGTCCTGACTTTC.

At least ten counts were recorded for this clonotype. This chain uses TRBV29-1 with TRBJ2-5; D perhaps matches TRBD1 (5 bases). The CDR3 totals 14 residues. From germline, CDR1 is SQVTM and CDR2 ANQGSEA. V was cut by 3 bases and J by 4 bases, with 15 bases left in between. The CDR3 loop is CSVEVVGRGETQYF. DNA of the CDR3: TGCAGCGTTGAGGTCGTGGGGCGCGGAGAGACCCAGTACTTC.

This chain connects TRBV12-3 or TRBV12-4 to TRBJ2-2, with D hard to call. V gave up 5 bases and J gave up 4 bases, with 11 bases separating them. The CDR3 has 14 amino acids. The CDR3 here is CASSPRTGTGELFF. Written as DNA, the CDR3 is TGTGCCAGCAGTCCACGGACCGGCACCGGGGAGCTGTTTTTT.

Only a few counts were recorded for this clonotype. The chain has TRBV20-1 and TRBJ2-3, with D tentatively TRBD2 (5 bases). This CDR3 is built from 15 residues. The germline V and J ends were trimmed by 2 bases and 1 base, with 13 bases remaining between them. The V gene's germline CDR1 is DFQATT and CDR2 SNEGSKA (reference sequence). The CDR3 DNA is TGCAGTGCTAGAAACCGGGATCGGGGCACAGATACGCAGTATTTT. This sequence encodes CSARNRDRGTDTQYF.